The T cell receptor (beta chain) under discussion was sequenced for a study of control samples from healthy donors and cancer patients. Some clones are missing from TCRdb's copy, which holds only in-frame ones; the method was immunoSEQ multiplex PCR. Seen here are 160,000 or so clones, more than 85% observed once, and the top ten hold under 2.5%. In its sample, this clone was seen once. The CDR3 contains 15 residues. CDR1 and CDR2 from the germline V gene are MDHEN and SYDVKM. V was cut by 4 bases and J by 0 bases, with 10 bases left in between. The V and J genes are TRBV28 and TRBJ1-3; D gene uncertain. Sequencing was performed on blood. This sequence originates from a man aged 50 to 60 in good health. DNA of the CDR3: TGTGCCAGCAGTTCTCTGTGGATCTCTGGAAACACCATATATTTT. It encodes CASSSLWISGNTIYF. The variable domain in full, completed from reference TRBV28 and TRBJ1-3, reads DVKVTQSSRYLVKRTGEKVFLECVQDMDHENMFWYRQDPGLGLRLIYFSYDVKMKEKGDIPEGYSVSREKKERFSLILESASTNQTSMYLCASSSLWISGNTIYFGEGSWLTVV.